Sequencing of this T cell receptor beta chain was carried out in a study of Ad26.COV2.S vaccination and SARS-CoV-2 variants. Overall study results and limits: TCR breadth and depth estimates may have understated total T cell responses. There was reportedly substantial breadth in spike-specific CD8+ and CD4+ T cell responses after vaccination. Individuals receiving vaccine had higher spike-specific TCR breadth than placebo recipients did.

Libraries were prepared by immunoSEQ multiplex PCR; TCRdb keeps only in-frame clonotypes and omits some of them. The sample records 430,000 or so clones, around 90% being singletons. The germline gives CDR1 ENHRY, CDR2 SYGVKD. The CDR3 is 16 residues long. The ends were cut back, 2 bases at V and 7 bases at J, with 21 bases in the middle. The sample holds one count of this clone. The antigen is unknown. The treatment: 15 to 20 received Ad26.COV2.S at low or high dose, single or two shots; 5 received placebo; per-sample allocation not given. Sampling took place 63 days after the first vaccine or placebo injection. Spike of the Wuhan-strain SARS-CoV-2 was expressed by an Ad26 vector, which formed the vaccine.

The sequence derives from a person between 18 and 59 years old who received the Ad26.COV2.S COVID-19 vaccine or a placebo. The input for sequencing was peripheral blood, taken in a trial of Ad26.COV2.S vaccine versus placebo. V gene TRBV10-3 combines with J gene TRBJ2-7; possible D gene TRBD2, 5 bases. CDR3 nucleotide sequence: TGTGCCATCAGTGAGGTTGTACGGGATCCCTTAGGGGAGCAGTACTTC. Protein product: CAISEVVRDPLGEQYF.